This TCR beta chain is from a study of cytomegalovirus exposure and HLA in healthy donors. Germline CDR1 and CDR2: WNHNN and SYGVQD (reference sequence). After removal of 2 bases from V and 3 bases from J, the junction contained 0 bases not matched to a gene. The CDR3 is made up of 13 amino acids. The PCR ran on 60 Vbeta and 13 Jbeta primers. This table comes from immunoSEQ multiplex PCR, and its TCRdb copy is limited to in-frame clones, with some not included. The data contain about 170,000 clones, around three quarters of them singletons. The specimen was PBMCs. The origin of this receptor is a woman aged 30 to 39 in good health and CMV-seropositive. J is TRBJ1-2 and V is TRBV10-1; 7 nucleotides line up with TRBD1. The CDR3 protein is CASSEDRDYGYTF. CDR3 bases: TGCGCCAGCAGTGAGGACAGGGACTATGGCTACACCTTC.